The TCR beta chain described here comes from a study of response to subunit inactivated influenza vaccine. TCRdb analysed the RT-PCR reads with MiXCR anew, one entry per CDR3 protein. The sample includes hundreds of thousands of distinct CDR3 sequences, about 10% of them seen just once. This CDR3 contains 10 residues. Germline V gene data show CDR1 as SQVTM and CDR2 as ANQGSEA. Trimming pared 5 bases from V and 15 bases from J, leaving 14 bases between. A further study also used this sample, focusing on T cells expressing NK-cell markers. This second study notes: The authors made TCR beta cDNA libraries by 5'RACE template switching. This switching added a universal primer site and UMIs. The eight sequenced donors comprised seven who were HCMV-seropositive and one who was seronegative. Several experiments employed an anti-gamma-delta TCR antibody to confine sorting to alpha-beta TCR T cells.

The chain combines TRBV29-1 with TRBJ2-1; D is possibly TRBD1 or TRBD2 (6 bases each). The specimen comprised PBMCs from blood, sampled on the day of vaccination. The receptor was isolated from a man aged 45-65 years who received an inactivated influenza vaccine. CDR3 in amino acids: CSVFGGRLFF. As DNA, the CDR3 is TGCAGCGTTTTTGGGGGGCGCTTGTTCTTC.